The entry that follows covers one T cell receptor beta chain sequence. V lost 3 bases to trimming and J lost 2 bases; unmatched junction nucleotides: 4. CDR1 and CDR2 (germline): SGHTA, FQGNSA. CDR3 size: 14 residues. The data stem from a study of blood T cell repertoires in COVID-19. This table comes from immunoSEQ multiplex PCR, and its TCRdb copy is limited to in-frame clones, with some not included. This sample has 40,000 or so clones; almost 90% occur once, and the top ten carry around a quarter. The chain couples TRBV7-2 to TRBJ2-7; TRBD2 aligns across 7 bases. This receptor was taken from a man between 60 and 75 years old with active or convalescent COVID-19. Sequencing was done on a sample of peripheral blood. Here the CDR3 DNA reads TGTGCCAGCAGCTTTCAGCGGGGACCCTACGAGCAGTACTTC. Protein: CASSFQRGPYEQYF.